Here is one T cell receptor (beta chain) with its context. What it recognizes is unknown. Every patient was affected by relapse after autologous stem cell transplantation, while exposure to brentuximab vedotin was not uniform. This entry comes from a study of PD-1 blockade in classical Hodgkin lymphoma. Method: immunoSEQ multiplex PCR; TCRdb's copy keeps in-frame clones and lacks some. The table has under 70,000 clones, around 75% seen once; the top ten hold over 7.5%. Study results and caveats: Reports indicated that newly diagnosed patients had lower baseline TCR diversity than healthy donors did.

Germline V gene data show CDR1 as MGHRA and CDR2 as YSYEKL. CDR3 length equals 17 residues. J gave up 4 bases and V 7 bases, and 11 bases lay outside the gene matches. The sample in question was peripheral blood mononuclear cells (PBMCs), obtained before the second cycle of nivolumab. This chain links TRBV4-1 with TRBJ2-5, with 14 bases that match TRBD2. The sequence was obtained from a human donor with classical Hodgkin lymphoma. This CDR3 reads CASTVGLAGVAGETQYF. The CDR3 DNA reads as TGCGCCAGCACCGTGGGACTAGCGGGGGTAGCGGGAGAGACCCAGTACTTC.